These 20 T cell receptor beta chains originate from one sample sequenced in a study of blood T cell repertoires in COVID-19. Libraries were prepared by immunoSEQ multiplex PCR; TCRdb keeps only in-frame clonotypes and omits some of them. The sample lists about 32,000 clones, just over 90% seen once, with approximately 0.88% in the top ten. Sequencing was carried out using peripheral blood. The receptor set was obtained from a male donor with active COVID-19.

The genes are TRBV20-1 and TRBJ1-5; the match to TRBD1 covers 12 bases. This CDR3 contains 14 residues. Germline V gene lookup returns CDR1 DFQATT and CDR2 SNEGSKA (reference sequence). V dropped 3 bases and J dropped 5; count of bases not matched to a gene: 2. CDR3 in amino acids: CSASRDRGHQPQHF. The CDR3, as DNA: TGCAGTGCTAGTAGGGACAGGGGGCATCAGCCCCAGCATTTT.

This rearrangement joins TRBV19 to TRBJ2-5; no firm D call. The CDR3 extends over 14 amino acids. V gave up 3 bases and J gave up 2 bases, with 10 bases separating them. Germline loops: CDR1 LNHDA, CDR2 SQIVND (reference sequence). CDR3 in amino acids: CASSISSAQETQYF. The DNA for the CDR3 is TGTGCCAGTAGTATTTCATCAGCGCAAGAGACCCAGTACTTC.

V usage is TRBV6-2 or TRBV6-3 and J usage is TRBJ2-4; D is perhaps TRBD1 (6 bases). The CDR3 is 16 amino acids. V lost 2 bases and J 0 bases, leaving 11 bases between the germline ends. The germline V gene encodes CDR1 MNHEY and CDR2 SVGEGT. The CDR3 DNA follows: TGTGCCAGCAGTTACCAGGGGCCGCAAGCCAAAAACATTCAGTACTTC. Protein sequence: CASSYQGPQAKNIQYF.

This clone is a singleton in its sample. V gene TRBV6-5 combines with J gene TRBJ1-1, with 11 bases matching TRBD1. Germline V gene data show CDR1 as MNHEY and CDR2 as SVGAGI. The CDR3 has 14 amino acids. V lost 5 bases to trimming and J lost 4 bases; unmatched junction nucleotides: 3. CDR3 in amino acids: CASSRDRGGTEAFF. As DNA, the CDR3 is TGTGCCAGCAGTCGGGACAGGGGGGGCACTGAAGCTTTCTTT.

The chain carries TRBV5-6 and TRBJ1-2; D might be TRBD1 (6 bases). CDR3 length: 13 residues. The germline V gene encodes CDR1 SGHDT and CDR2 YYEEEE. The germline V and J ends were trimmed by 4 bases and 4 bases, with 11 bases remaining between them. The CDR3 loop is CASSVDRIYGYTF. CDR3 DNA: TGTGCCAGCAGCGTGGACAGAATCTATGGCTACACCTTC.

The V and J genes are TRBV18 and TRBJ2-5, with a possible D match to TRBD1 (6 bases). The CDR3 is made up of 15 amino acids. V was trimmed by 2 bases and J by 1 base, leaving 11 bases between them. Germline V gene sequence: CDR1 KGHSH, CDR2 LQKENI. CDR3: CASSPWGRSQETQYF. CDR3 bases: TGTGCCAGCTCACCATGGGGGCGGAGCCAAGAGACCCAGTACTTC.

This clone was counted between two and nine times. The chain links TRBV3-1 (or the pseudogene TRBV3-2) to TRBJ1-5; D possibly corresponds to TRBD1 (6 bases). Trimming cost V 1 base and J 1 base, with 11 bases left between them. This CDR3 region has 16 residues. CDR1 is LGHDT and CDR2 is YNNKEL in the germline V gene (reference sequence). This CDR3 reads CASSQGGTLSNQPQHF. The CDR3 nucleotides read TGTGCCAGCAGCCAAGGAGGGACATTAAGCAATCAGCCCCAGCATTTT.

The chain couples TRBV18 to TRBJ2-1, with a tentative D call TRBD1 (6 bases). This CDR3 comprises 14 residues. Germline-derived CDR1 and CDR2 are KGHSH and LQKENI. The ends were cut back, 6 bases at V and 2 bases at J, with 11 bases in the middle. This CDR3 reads CASSLQGTYNEQFF. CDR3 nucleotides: TGTGCCAGCTCCCTTCAGGGGACCTACAATGAGCAGTTCTTC.

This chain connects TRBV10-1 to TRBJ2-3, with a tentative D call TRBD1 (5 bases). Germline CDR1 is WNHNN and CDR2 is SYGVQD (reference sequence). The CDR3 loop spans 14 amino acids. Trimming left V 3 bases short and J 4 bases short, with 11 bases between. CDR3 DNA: TGCGCCAGCAGTGAATCAGGGAAGGCAGATACGCAGTATTTT. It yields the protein CASSESGKADTQYF.

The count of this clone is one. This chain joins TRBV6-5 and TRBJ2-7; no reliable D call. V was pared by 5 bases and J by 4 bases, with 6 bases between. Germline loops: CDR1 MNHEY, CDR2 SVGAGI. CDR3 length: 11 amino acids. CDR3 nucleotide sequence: TGTGCCAGCAGTCTTCGGTACGAGCAGTACTTC. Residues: CASSLRYEQYF.

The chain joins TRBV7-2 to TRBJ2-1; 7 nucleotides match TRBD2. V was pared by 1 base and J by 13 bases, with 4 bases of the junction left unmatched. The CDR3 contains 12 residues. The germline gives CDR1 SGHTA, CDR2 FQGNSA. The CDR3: CASSLGGGNQFF. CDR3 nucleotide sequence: TGTGCCAGCAGCTTAGGGGGGGGGAATCAGTTCTTC.

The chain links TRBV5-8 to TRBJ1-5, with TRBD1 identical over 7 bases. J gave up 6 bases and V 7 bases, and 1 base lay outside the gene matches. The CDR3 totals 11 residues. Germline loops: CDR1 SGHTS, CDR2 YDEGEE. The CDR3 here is CASSGGQPQHF. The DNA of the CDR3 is TGTGCCAGCTCAGGGGGTCAGCCCCAGCATTTT. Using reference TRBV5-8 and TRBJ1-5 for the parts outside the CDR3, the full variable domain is EAGVTQSPTHLIKTRGQQATLRCSPISGHTSVYWYQQALGLGLQFLLWYDEGEERNRGNFPPRFSGRQFPNYSSELNVNALELEDSALYLCASSGGQPQHFGDGTRLSIL.

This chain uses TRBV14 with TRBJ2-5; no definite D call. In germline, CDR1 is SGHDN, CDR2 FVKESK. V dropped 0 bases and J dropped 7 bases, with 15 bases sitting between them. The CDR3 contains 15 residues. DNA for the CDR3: TGTGCCAGCAGCCAAGAATCCCGCCGTACGGGGACCCAGTACTTC. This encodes CASSQESRRTGTQYF. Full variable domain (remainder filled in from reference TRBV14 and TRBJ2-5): EAGVTQFPSHSVIEKGQTVTLRCDPISGHDNLYWYRRVMGKEIKFLLHFVKESKQDESGMPNNRFLAERTGGTYSTLKVQPAELEDSGVYFCASSQESRRTGTQYFGPGTRLLVL.

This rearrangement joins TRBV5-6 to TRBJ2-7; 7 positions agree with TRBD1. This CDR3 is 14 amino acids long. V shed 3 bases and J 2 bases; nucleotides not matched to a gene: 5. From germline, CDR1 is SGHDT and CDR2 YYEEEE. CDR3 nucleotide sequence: TGTGCCAGCAGCTGGAGACAGGGCACCTACGAGCAGTACTTC. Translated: CASSWRQGTYEQYF.

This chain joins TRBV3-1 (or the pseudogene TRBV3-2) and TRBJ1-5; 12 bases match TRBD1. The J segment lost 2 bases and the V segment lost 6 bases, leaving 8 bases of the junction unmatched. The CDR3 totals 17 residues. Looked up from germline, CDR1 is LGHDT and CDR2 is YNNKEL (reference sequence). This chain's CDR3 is CASSSGTGGAGNQPQHF. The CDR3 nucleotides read TGTGCCAGCAGTTCCGGGACAGGGGGCGCGGGCAATCAGCCCCAGCATTTT.

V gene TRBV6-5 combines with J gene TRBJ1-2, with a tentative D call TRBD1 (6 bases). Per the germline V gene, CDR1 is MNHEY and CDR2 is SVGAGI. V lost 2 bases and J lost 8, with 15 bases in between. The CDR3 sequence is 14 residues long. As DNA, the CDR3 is TGTGCCAGCAGTTACGAATTAGGGGGTGAGGGCTACACCTTC. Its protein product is CASSYELGGEGYTF.

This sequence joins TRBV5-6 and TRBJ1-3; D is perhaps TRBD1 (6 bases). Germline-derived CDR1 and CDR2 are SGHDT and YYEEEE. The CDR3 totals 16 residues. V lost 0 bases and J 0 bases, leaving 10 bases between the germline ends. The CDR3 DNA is TGTGCCAGCAGCTTGGTACAGGGCTTCTCTGGAAACACCATATATTTT. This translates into CASSLVQGFSGNTIYF.

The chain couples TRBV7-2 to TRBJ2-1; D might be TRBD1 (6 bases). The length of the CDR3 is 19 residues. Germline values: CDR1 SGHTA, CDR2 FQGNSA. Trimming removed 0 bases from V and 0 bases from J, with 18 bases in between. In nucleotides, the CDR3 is TGTGCCAGCAGCTTAGCGGGGGCCAGCGGCGCTAGCTCCTACAATGAGCAGTTCTTC. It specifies CASSLAGASGASSYNEQFF.

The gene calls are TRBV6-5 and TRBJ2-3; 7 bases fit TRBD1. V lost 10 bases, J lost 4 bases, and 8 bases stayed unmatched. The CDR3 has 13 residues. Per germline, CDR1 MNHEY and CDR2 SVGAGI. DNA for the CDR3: TGTGCCACCCAGGGGGTGGTCGCAGATACGCAGTATTTT. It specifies CATQGVVADTQYF.

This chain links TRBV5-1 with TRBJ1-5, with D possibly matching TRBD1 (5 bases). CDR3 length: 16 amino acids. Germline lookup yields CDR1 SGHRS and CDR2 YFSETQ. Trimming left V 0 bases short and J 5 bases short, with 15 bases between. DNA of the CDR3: TGCGCCAGCAGCTTGGACGCATCGGGGGGGGATCAGCCCCAGCATTTT. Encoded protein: CASSLDASGGDQPQHF.